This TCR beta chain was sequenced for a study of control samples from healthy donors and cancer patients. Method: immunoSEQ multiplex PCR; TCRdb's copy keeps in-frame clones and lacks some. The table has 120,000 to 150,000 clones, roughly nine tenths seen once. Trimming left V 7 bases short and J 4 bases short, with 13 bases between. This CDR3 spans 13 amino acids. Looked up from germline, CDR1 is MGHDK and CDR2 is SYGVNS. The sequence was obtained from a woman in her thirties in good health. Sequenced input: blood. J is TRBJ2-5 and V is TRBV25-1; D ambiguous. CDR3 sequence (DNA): TGTGCCAGCAAGGGCCGGGCAGGAGAGACCCAGTACTTC. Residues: CASKGRAGETQYF.